This is a list of T cell receptor beta chains from one sample in a study of T cell responses to AZD1222 COVID-19 vaccine. The assay was immunoSEQ multiplex PCR, and TCRdb's table has in-frame clones only and misses some. The sample holds 100,000 to 150,000 clones; roughly 90% are singletons and the top ten take less than 2%. Sequenced material: peripheral blood, taken on day 0 of AZD1222 vaccination. The receptors were sampled from an adult in good health. CDR3s include the opening cysteine and the closing phenylalanine or tryptophan. The D gene is left open where the match is weak. Clone size appears in some rows only: once, few, many, or a class for an expanded clone.

CASSVNRQGNIQYF	TGTGCCAGCAGCGTAAACAGACAGGGAAACATTCAGTACTTC	TRBV14	-	TRBD1	TRBJ2-4
CASSYRPDRGNQPQHF	TGTGCCAGCAGTTACCGCCCCGACAGGGGGAATCAGCCCCAGCATTTT	TRBV6-6	-	TRBD1	TRBJ1-5
CASSRAYPHTEAFF	TGCGCCAGCAGCAGGGCCTACCCCCACACTGAAGCTTTCTTT	TRBV5-1	few	-	TRBJ1-1
CASSSTGGGSNQPQHF	TGTGCCAGCAGCTCCACAGGGGGTGGAAGCAATCAGCCCCAGCATTTT	TRBV11-2	few	TRBD1	TRBJ1-5
CASSSSGSGDYEQYF	TGTGCCAGCAGCTCTTCCGGGAGCGGGGACTACGAGCAGTACTTC	TRBV7-9	-	TRBD2	TRBJ2-7
CASSPLNGRQSTEAFF	TGTGCCAGCAGTCCCCTTAACGGACGGCAGAGCACTGAAGCTTTCTTT	TRBV28	-	-	TRBJ1-1
CASSLSNRMDEDEQYF	TGTGCCAGCAGTTTATCAAACCGCATGGACGAGGACGAGCAGTACTTC	TRBV27	-	-	TRBJ2-7
CASTPPTSGGYNEQFF	TGTGCCAGCACCCCGCCCACTAGCGGGGGCTACAATGAGCAGTTCTTC	TRBV21-1	-	-	TRBJ2-1
CASSPRTGTEETQYF	TGCGCCAGCAGCCCACGGACAGGGACAGAAGAGACCCAGTACTTC	TRBV5-1	-	TRBD1	TRBJ2-5
CASSPGSGGHITEAFF	TGTGCCAGTAGTCCCGGGTCAGGGGGTCATATAACTGAAGCTTTCTTT	TRBV19	-	TRBD1	TRBJ1-1
CASSLWGGPSYEQYF	TGTGCCAGCAGCTTGTGGGGGGGTCCATCCTACGAGCAGTACTTC	TRBV5-6	-	TRBD2	TRBJ2-7
CASSVRGTSDAFEEQYF	TGTGCCAGCAGCGTGAGAGGGACTAGCGATGCTTTTGAGGAGCAGTACTTC	TRBV9	-	TRBD2	TRBJ2-7
CAWSTSLDGHYEQYF	TGTGCCTGGAGTACCTCTTTGGACGGCCACTACGAGCAGTACTTC	TRBV30	-	-	TRBJ2-7
CASSDTSGRVETQYF	TGCGCCAGCAGTGATACTAGCGGGAGAGTAGAGACCCAGTACTTC	TRBV10-1	-	TRBD2	TRBJ2-5
CASSFWTTAYGYTF	TGTGCCAGTAGTTTTTGGACAACTGCCTATGGCTACACCTTC	TRBV19	-	-	TRBJ1-2
CASSLKVREVSYEQYF	TGTGCCAGCAGTTTAAAGGTCAGGGAGGTTTCCTACGAGCAGTACTTC	TRBV28	-	-	TRBJ2-7
CAWSVSQDFSGNTIYF	TGTGCCTGGAGTGTAAGTCAGGACTTCTCTGGAAACACCATATATTTT	TRBV30	-	-	TRBJ1-3
CAWANTVWGEKLFF	TGTGCCTGGGCCAATACTGTTTGGGGAGAAAAACTGTTTTTT	TRBV30	once	-	TRBJ1-4
CASSVGPPGQALHF	TGTGCCAGCAGCGTAGGCCCCCCGGGACAGGCCCTCCACTTT	TRBV9	few	TRBD1	TRBJ1-6
CASSRWGERMHEQYF	TGTGCCAGCAGCCGATGGGGGGAGCGCATGCACGAGCAGTACTTC	TRBV21-1	-	-	TRBJ2-7
CASSFDSRGETQYF	TGCGCCAGCAGCTTTGACTCCCGGGGGGAGACCCAGTACTTC	TRBV5-1	-	-	TRBJ2-5
CLMDGTNTEAFF	TGCTTGATGGACGGAACGAACACTGAAGCTTTCTTT	TRBV30	few	-	TRBJ1-1
CSVERSGIAGELFF	TGCAGCGTTGAACGTAGCGGGATAGCCGGGGAGCTGTTTTTT	TRBV29-1	-	TRBD2	TRBJ2-2
CASSQDTSGRLVAYEQYF	TGCGCCAGCAGCCAAGATACTAGCGGGAGGTTAGTGGCCTACGAGCAGTACTTC	TRBV4-3	once	TRBD2	TRBJ2-7
CASRLTGGFGRDTEAFF	TGTGCCAGTAGATTGACAGGTGGATTTGGTCGGGACACTGAAGCTTTCTTT	TRBV19	-	-	TRBJ1-1
CASSWGADQPQHF	TGTGCCAGCAGTTGGGGGGCCGACCAGCCCCAGCATTTT	TRBV27	-	-	TRBJ1-5
CASQGTGLAVDEQFF	TGTGCCAGTCAGGGGACAGGTCTAGCGGTAGATGAGCAGTTCTTC	TRBV28	-	-	TRBJ2-1
CASSRERAINDEQYF	TGTGCCAGCAGTAGGGAAAGAGCGATCAACGACGAGCAGTACTTC	TRBV25-1	-	-	TRBJ2-7
CASSIDSGSYEQYF	TGTGCCAGTAGTATAGATTCAGGCTCCTACGAGCAGTACTTC	TRBV19	-	-	TRBJ2-7
CASRRGSGANVLTF	TGTGCCAGTCGCAGGGGCTCTGGGGCCAACGTCCTGACTTTC	TRBV19	-	-	TRBJ2-6
CASSVSGNQPQHF	TGTGCCAGCAGCGTATCAGGGAATCAGCCCCAGCATTTT	TRBV9	-	-	TRBJ1-5
CASSVTLNTEAFF	TGCGCCAGCAGCGTGACATTGAACACTGAAGCTTTCTTT	TRBV5-1	-	-	TRBJ1-1
CASSLEGRTNEKLFF	TGTGCCAGCAGCTTAGAAGGCAGAACTAATGAAAAACTGTTTTTT	TRBV11-2	once	-	TRBJ1-4
CASSQVTRSYEQFF	TGCGCCAGCAGCCAAGTTACCCGGTCATATGAGCAGTTCTTC	TRBV4-3	-	-	TRBJ2-1
CANRDRLDPHTEAFF	TGTGCCAACCGGGACAGACTGGATCCACACACTGAAGCTTTCTTT	TRBV10-3	-	TRBD1	TRBJ1-1
CASSHYPPGGRGRFVNTEAFF	TGTGCCAGCAGCCATTACCCCCCGGGTGGGAGGGGGCGCTTTGTGAACACTGAAGCTTTCTTT	TRBV14	-	TRBD1	TRBJ1-1
CASSGGTDTQYF	TGTGCCAGCAGTGGAGGCACAGATACGCAGTATTTT	TRBV12-3/TRBV12-4	-	-	TRBJ2-3
CASSLGATDTQYF	TGTGCCAGCAGTTTGGGGGCAACAGATACGCAGTATTTT	TRBV11-3	-	-	TRBJ2-3
CASSFGGQAGTLYYNEQFF	TGTGCCAGCAGCTTCGGTGGGCAAGCCGGGACCCTTTACTACAATGAGCAGTTCTTC	TRBV11-3	-	-	TRBJ2-1
CASSSGTSTNSQQFF	TGTGCCAGCAGTTCGGGGACTAGTACGAACTCTCAGCAGTTCTTC	TRBV6-5	-	TRBD2	TRBJ2-1
CAISAGLSNEQFF	TGTGCCATCAGTGCGGGCCTCTCAAATGAGCAGTTCTTC	TRBV10-3	-	-	TRBJ2-1
CASVVYLGQVYGYTF	TGTGCCAGCGTAGTTTACCTGGGACAGGTCTATGGCTACACCTTC	TRBV6-5	-	TRBD1	TRBJ1-2
CASSPRMGDSSYEQYF	TGCGCCAGCAGCCCAAGGATGGGGGACAGCTCCTACGAGCAGTACTTC	TRBV4-1	-	TRBD1	TRBJ2-7
CASSLHGLAGGLGEQFF	TGCGCCAGCAGCCTCCACGGACTAGCGGGAGGGCTAGGGGAGCAGTTCTTC	TRBV5-1	-	TRBD2	TRBJ2-1
CASSDNRGRDTEAFF	TGTGCCAGCAGCGACAACAGGGGTAGAGACACTGAAGCTTTCTTT	TRBV9	-	TRBD1	TRBJ1-1
CASSLARVRRGAYEQYF	TGTGCCAGCAGCTTAGCGAGGGTGCGACGGGGTGCCTACGAGCAGTACTTC	TRBV7-8	once	-	TRBJ2-7
CASSNRGDSNQPQHF	TGTGCCAGTAGTAACAGGGGGGATAGCAATCAGCCCCAGCATTTT	TRBV19	few	TRBD1	TRBJ1-5
CASRRTGSGNTIYF	TGTGCCAGTAGACGAACAGGGTCAGGAAACACCATATATTTT	TRBV19	-	-	TRBJ1-3
CASRGGGNTEAFF	TGTGCCAGCCGTGGGGGAGGGAACACTGAAGCTTTCTTT	TRBV2	-	-	TRBJ1-1
CASAAHSGANVLTF	TGTGCCAGTGCAGCCCACTCTGGGGCCAACGTCCTGACTTTC	TRBV19	-	-	TRBJ2-6
CASSLPPRESFQFF	TGTGCCAGCAGCTTACCCCCTAGGGAGTCTTTTCAGTTCTTC	TRBV7-9	-	-	TRBJ2-1
CASNGEGGRQPQHF	TGTGCCAGCAACGGGGAGGGAGGAAGGCAGCCCCAGCATTTT	TRBV28	once	-	TRBJ1-5
CASSLYPAGGPDEQFF	TGCGCCAGCAGCCTTTACCCAGCGGGAGGGCCGGATGAGCAGTTCTTC	TRBV5-1	-	TRBD2	TRBJ2-1
CASSLGESGRAHEQYF	TGTGCCAGCAGCTTAGGAGAAAGCGGGAGGGCCCACGAGCAGTACTTC	TRBV11-2	-	TRBD2	TRBJ2-7
CATSVGVGNQPQHF	TGTGCCACCAGTGTCGGGGTGGGCAATCAGCCCCAGCATTTT	TRBV24-1	-	-	TRBJ1-5